This T cell receptor (beta chain) appears in the sequencing data of a study of blood T cells in healthy people across ages. This clonotype was seen a few times. Through a sample-barcoded 5' primer and a J-beta primer mix, a second PCR was run for roughly 7 to 12 cycles. MiXCR was run by TCRdb on the 5' RACE reads, yielding one entry per CDR3 protein. The sample yields 1.8 million or so distinct CDR3 sequences, more than 35% seen once. The sequence came from a human donor in good health. Sequenced material: blood.

CDR3 amino acids: CASSQDKHTDTQYF. As DNA, the CDR3 is TGCGCCAGCAGCCAAGATAAGCACACAGATACGCAGTATTTT. The chain couples TRBV4-3 to TRBJ2-3; D gene ambiguous. Per the germline V gene, CDR1 is LGHNA and CDR2 is YSLEER. Trimming shortened V by 0 bases and J by 2 bases, and 6 bases separated the two germline ends. The CDR3 loop spans 14 amino acids.